The 15 T cell receptor beta chains reported below all come from one sample, sequenced in a study of regulatory T cells in long-lasting Graves disease. For TCR beta, libraries came from iRepertoire HTBI primers and Arm-PCR of CDR3 regions. TCRdb re-called the multiplex PCR reads through MiXCR, storing one row per CDR3 protein. The profile covers a few hundred thousand distinct CDR3 sequences, with about 22% appearing a single time and roughly 14% taken by the ten largest. Time point noted: persistent/refractory GD, antithyroid drugs over 5 years with positive TRAb. With RNA extracted from PBMCs as input, the TCR library was made. The sequencing used peripheral blood mononuclear cells (PBMCs), collected when the disease was refractory, from a patient treated with antithyroid drugs. The source is a female donor with Graves disease.

This clonotype was observed many times. The chain employs TRBV20-1 and TRBJ1-2, with 7 bases aligning to TRBD1. V trimming: 0 bases; J trimming: 6 bases; junction bases outside the gene matches: 10. Germline loops: CDR1 DFQATT, CDR2 SNEGSKA (reference sequence). The CDR3 sequence is 15 residues long. CDR3 DNA: TGCAGTGCTAGAGATAGGACAGGCGTCTTGGATGGCTACACCTTC. Amino acid sequence: CSARDRTGVLDGYTF.

The chain combines TRBV5-1 with TRBJ2-3, with 8 bases lining up with TRBD2. The germline CDR1 and CDR2 sequences are SGHRS and YFSETQ. The CDR3 sequence is 15 residues long. The junction had 7 bases not matched to a gene; V was cut back by 2 bases and J by 5 bases. The CDR3, as DNA: TGCGCCAGCAGCTTCTCAGGGGCGGGAGGAGATACGCAGTATTTT. This sequence encodes CASSFSGAGGDTQYF.

This clonotype was seen repeatedly, ten times or more. The chain has TRBV6-2 or TRBV6-3 and TRBJ1-2; TRBD1 aligns across 9 bases. Germline lookup yields CDR1 MNHEY and CDR2 SVGEGT. The V and J ends lost 7 bases and 1 base, in that order; junction bases with no gene match: 7. The CDR3 consists of 15 residues. The CDR3 here is CASTGGDRDNYGYTF. The CDR3 DNA follows: TGTGCCAGCACAGGAGGGGACAGGGATAACTATGGCTACACCTTC.

V usage is TRBV28 and J usage is TRBJ2-1; weak D call: TRBD2 (5 bases). Germline CDR1 and CDR2: MDHEN and SYDVKM. CDR3 size: 12 residues. Trimming removed 6 bases from V and 14 bases from J, with 17 bases in between. CDR3: CASRGNWHGEFF. The CDR3 DNA follows: TGTGCCAGCAGAGGTAATTGGCACGGGGAGTTCTTC. Combining the CDR3 with reference TRBV28 and TRBJ2-1 gives the whole variable domain DVKVTQSSRYLVKRTGEKVFLECVQDMDHENMFWYRQDPGLGLRLIYFSYDVKMKEKGDIPEGYSVSREKKERFSLILESASTNQTSMYLCASRGNWHGEFFGPGTRLTVL.

In this sample, this clonotype turned up many times. The chain couples TRBV28 to TRBJ1-1; no clear D gene. CDR3 length: 12 residues. Trimming removed 4 bases at V and 7 bases at J, with 10 bases between. The germline V gene has CDR1 MDHEN and CDR2 SYDVKM. CDR3 sequence (DNA): TGTGCCAGCAGTTCGGAGGGTAGTGAAGCTTTCTTT. This codes for CASSSEGSEAFF. The entire variable domain, with the rest obtained from reference TRBV28 and TRBJ1-1, is as follows: DVKVTQSSRYLVKRTGEKVFLECVQDMDHENMFWYRQDPGLGLRLIYFSYDVKMKEKGDIPEGYSVSREKKERFSLILESASTNQTSMYLCASSSEGSEAFFGQGTRLTVV.

V is TRBV3-1 and J is TRBJ2-7; a weak D match, TRBD1 (5 bases). CDR3 size: 18 residues. V lost 1 base and J 3 bases, leaving 22 bases between the germline ends. Germline V CDR1 and CDR2: LGHDT, YNNKEL (reference sequence). CDR3 residues: CASSQGAGISSKYYEQYF. CDR3 bases: TGTGCCAGCAGCCAAGGGGCAGGGATTTCGTCAAAATACTACGAGCAGTACTTC.

This clonotype appeared a few times. This chain connects TRBV20-1 to TRBJ1-2; 7 nucleotides align to TRBD1. J lost 5 bases, V lost 4 bases, and 7 bases had no gene match. CDR3 length: 13 amino acids. In germline, CDR1 is DFQATT, CDR2 SNEGSKA (reference sequence). CDR3 coding DNA: TGCAGTGCTACCCCCCAACAGGGGTATGGCTACACCTTC. It encodes CSATPQQGYGYTF.

This clonotype was recorded many times. The rearrangement uses TRBV11-2 and TRBJ2-7; D is undetermined. From germline, CDR1 is SGHAT and CDR2 FQNNGV. The CDR3 length is 15 residues. V was pared by 5 bases and J by 2 bases, with 16 bases between. CDR3 sequence: CASSASLGATYEQYF. DNA of the CDR3: TGTGCCAGCAGCGCTAGTCTTGGAGCAACCTACGAGCAGTACTTC.

There are many counts of this clonotype. V usage is TRBV19 and J usage is TRBJ1-4, with TRBD1 identical over 7 bases. V trimming: 1 base; J trimming: 7 bases; junction bases outside the gene matches: 6. This CDR3 region has 15 residues. Germline-derived CDR1 and CDR2 are LNHDA and SQIVND (reference sequence). The CDR3 loop reads CASSIVPGTAEKLFF. CDR3 nucleotides: TGTGCCAGTAGTATAGTCCCCGGGACAGCTGAAAAACTGTTTTTT.

This clonotype showed up many times. The chain combines TRBV12-3 or TRBV12-4 with TRBJ1-2; unclear D gene. The germline V and J ends were trimmed by 5 bases and 5 bases, with 15 bases remaining between them. The CDR3 is 14 amino acids. DNA for the CDR3: TGTGCCAGCAGTCCCGTCGGGGTTAGGTATGGCTACACCTTC. The encoded protein is CASSPVGVRYGYTF.

This rearrangement joins TRBV5-1 to TRBJ1-4; D is undetermined. Trimming removed 4 bases from V and 6 bases from J, with 19 bases in between. This CDR3 spans 16 amino acids. Germline V gives CDR1 SGHRS, CDR2 YFSETQ. This chain's CDR3 is CASSLGGLGVDEKLFF. As DNA, the CDR3 is TGCGCCAGCAGCCTAGGCGGCCTTGGGGTTGATGAAAAACTGTTTTTT.

This clonotype has ten or more counts. The V gene is TRBV11-3, the J gene TRBJ2-5; TRBD2 matches 7 bases. V lost 0 bases and J lost 0; bases outside the gene matches: 4. CDR1 and CDR2 (germline): SGHNT, YENEEA. CDR3 length: 16 residues. CDR3 protein: CASSLEVSGYQETQYF. The CDR3 region has the DNA TGTGCCAGCAGCTTAGAGGTTAGCGGGTACCAAGAGACCCAGTACTTC.

V usage is TRBV20-1 and J usage is TRBJ2-1; 10 nucleotides align to TRBD2. This CDR3 is built from 15 residues. CDR1 is DFQATT and CDR2 is SNEGSKA in the germline V gene (reference sequence). The V gene end was trimmed by 3 bases and the J gene end by 4 bases; junction bases not matched to a gene: 6. The CDR3 bases are TGCAGTGCTAGTCTTTTAGCGGGGGGTTACAATGAGCAGTTCTTC. Translated, it gives CSASLLAGGYNEQFF.

The chain has TRBV24-1 and TRBJ2-1; 8 nucleotides match TRBD2. The CDR3 consists of 16 residues. The trim removed 6 bases at V and 2 bases at J, leaving 8 bases unmatched. Germline loops: CDR1 KGHDR, CDR2 SFDVKD. The CDR3: CATSNGAGGPYNEQFF. CDR3 in DNA: TGTGCCACCAGTAATGGCGCGGGAGGCCCCTACAATGAGCAGTTCTTC.

The chain is built from TRBV11-2 and TRBJ1-2; tentatively, D is TRBD1 (6 bases). The germline gives CDR1 SGHAT, CDR2 FQNNGV. V was shortened by 5 bases and J by 3 bases, with 16 bases between the two germline ends. The CDR3 contains 15 residues. The CDR3 sequence: CASSPPRGWDYGYTF. In DNA, the CDR3 is TGTGCCAGCAGCCCACCCAGGGGATGGGACTATGGCTACACCTTC.